The 17 T cell receptor beta chains below all came from one sample that was sequenced in a study of Ad26.COV2.S vaccination and SARS-CoV-2 variants. Profiled with immunoSEQ multiplex PCR; TCRdb holds only in-frame clones, not every one. The sample includes around 300,000 clones, more than 85% of them seen just once. Noted treatment: roughly 18 received Ad26.COV2.S at low or high dose, single or two shots; a few received placebo; per-sample allocation not given. The study sampled participants on day 63 after the first vaccine or placebo injection. The sequencing here drew on peripheral blood, taken in a trial of Ad26.COV2.S vaccine versus placebo. Source of these receptors: a person between 18 and 60 years old who received the Ad26.COV2.S COVID-19 vaccine or a placebo.

V is TRBV10-1 and J is TRBJ2-5, with a possible D match to TRBD1 (5 bases). V was clipped by 0 bases and J by 0 bases, with 11 bases between them. The CDR3 spans 16 residues. Germline CDR1 is WNHNN and CDR2 is SYGVQD (reference sequence). CDR3 coding DNA: TGCGCCAGCAGTGAGTCAAGGGGTACGGACCAAGAGACCCAGTACTTC. Translated: CASSESRGTDQETQYF.

V and J are TRBV5-6 and TRBJ2-3, with D perhaps matching TRBD2 (6 bases). V lost 2 bases and J lost 2, with 21 bases in between. This CDR3 has 18 residues. Germline values: CDR1 SGHDT, CDR2 YYEEEE. The CDR3 region is CASSFSRDGGTPTDTQYF. Here the CDR3 DNA reads TGTGCCAGCAGCTTTTCTAGGGACGGAGGGACCCCCACAGATACGCAGTATTTT.

The chain joins TRBV5-1 to TRBJ2-3; 9 bases are shared with TRBD1. V dropped 2 bases and J dropped 0; count of bases not matched to a gene: 4. From germline, CDR1 is SGHRS and CDR2 YFSETQ. This CDR3 is 16 amino acids long. The CDR3 region is CASSLRQGVSTDTQYF. CDR3 coding DNA: TGCGCCAGCAGCTTAAGACAGGGGGTCAGCACAGATACGCAGTATTTT.

This clone was counted a few times. The chain couples TRBV28 to TRBJ2-7; TRBD1 aligns across 7 bases. This CDR3 spans 15 amino acids. Trimming cost V 6 bases and J 0 bases; bases outside gene matches: 8. CDR1 MDHEN and CDR2 SYDVKM come from the germline V gene. The CDR3 bases are TGTGCCAGCAGAATCCGACAGGGAAGCTCCTACGAGCAGTACTTC. This translates into CASRIRQGSSYEQYF.

This chain connects TRBV2 to TRBJ1-2, with D hard to call. Germline V gives CDR1 SNHLY, CDR2 FYNNEI. Trimming took off 8 bases at V and 3 bases at J, with 13 bases between the two ends. CDR3 length: 13 amino acids. The CDR3 nucleotides are TGTGCCAGCGACTTTACAACGGACTATGGCTACACCTTC. Translation: CASDFTTDYGYTF.

In regard to this clone: The sample contains more than one DNA sequence encoding this CDR3. V and J are TRBV18 and TRBJ1-5, with 9 bases aligning to TRBD1. Germline V lookup: CDR1 KGHSH, CDR2 LQKENI. J was trimmed by 7 bases and V by 3 bases; bases with no gene match: 4. The CDR3 runs 14 residues. The chain's CDR3 is CASSPTGGGQPQHF. CDR3 DNA sequence: TGTGCCAGCTCACCTACAGGGGGCGGACAGCCCCAGCATTTT. Full variable domain (missing parts from reference TRBV18 and TRBJ1-5): NAGVMQNPRHLVRRRGQEARLRCSPMKGHSHVYWYRQLPEEGLKFMVYLQKENIIDESGMPKERFSAEFPKEGPSILRIQQVVRGDSAAYFCASSPTGGGQPQHFGDGTRLSIL.

V is TRBV11-2 and J is TRBJ2-2, with 7 bases aligning to TRBD1. The CDR3 is made up of 15 amino acids. The germline V gene encodes CDR1 SGHAT and CDR2 FQNNGV. Trimming took 5 bases from V and 4 from J; bases not matched to a gene: 7. The CDR3 DNA is TGTGCCAGCAGCCCTTACAGGGGTGGCACCGGGGAGCTGTTTTTT. Translation: CASSPYRGGTGELFF.

J is TRBJ2-7 and V is TRBV3-1 (or the pseudogene TRBV3-2); 13 nucleotides match TRBD2. The length of the CDR3 is 16 residues. Germline V lookup: CDR1 LGHDT, CDR2 YNNKEL (reference sequence). The V segment lost 3 bases and the J segment 3 bases; nucleotides outside the gene matches: 5. CDR3 sequence reads: CASSQTSGGTFYEQYF. The DNA of the CDR3 is TGTGCCAGCAGCCAGACTAGCGGGGGGACGTTCTACGAGCAGTACTTC.

The chain has TRBV6-2 or TRBV6-3 and TRBJ1-3; D is unclear. The ends were cut back, 2 bases at V and 8 bases at J, with 10 bases in the middle. This CDR3 has 13 residues. Germline V gene sequence: CDR1 MNHEY, CDR2 SVGEGT. The CDR3 region has the DNA TGTGCCAGCAGTTACGGAGGAGAATACACCATATATTTT. Translation gives CASSYGGEYTIYF.

The chain carries TRBV6-5 and TRBJ2-7; tentatively, D is TRBD1 (6 bases). CDR1 and CDR2 from the germline V gene are MNHEY and SVGAGI. Trimming left V 2 bases short and J 6 bases short, with 14 bases between. CDR3 length: 14 residues. The CDR3, as DNA: TGTGCCAGCAGTTACGGGGGCAGGTCAGGCGAGCAGTACTTC. It specifies CASSYGGRSGEQYF.

This chain connects TRBV11-2 to TRBJ2-7; no definite D call. CDR3 size: 12 residues. Germline CDR1 is SGHAT and CDR2 is FQNNGV. Trimming removed 5 bases from V and 2 bases from J, with 7 bases in between. Written as DNA, the CDR3 is TGTGCCAGCAGCCCTCCGGCCTACGAGCAGTACTTC. Its translation is CASSPPAYEQYF.

The DNA for the CDR3 is TGCAGCGTTGCCGGGACAGGGGGCAAGAACGAGCAGTACTTC. Protein product: CSVAGTGGKNEQYF. This rearrangement joins TRBV29-1 to TRBJ2-7; the match to TRBD1 covers 12 bases. Trimming removed 4 bases from V and 5 bases from J; junction bases left unmatched: 6. This CDR3 spans 14 amino acids. From germline, CDR1 is SQVTM and CDR2 ANQGSEA.

The chain uses TRBV19 and TRBJ2-5, with 7 bases aligning to TRBD1. After removal of 5 bases from V and 5 bases from J, the junction contained 11 bases not matched to a gene. CDR1 and CDR2 (germline): LNHDA, SQIVND (reference sequence). The CDR3 covers 15 residues. The CDR3 spells CASSSDRASGETQYF. The CDR3 DNA sequence: TGTGCCAGTAGTTCTGACAGGGCCTCGGGGGAGACCCAGTACTTC.

The rearrangement joins TRBV11-2 to TRBJ2-1; TRBD1 agrees at 9 bases. This CDR3 has 16 amino acids. Germline-derived CDR1 and CDR2 are SGHAT and FQNNGV. With 0 bases clipped from V and 8 bases from J, the junction kept 8 bases outside the gene matches. As DNA, the CDR3 is TGTGCCAGCAGCTTAGAGGTTATTACAGGGGGCGATGAGCAGTTCTTC. Protein product: CASSLEVITGGDEQFF.

The V and J genes are TRBV5-4 and TRBJ2-2, with 8 bases identical to TRBD1. The CDR3 length is 15 residues. Germline V CDR1 and CDR2: SGHNT, YYREEE (reference sequence). With 0 bases clipped from V and 7 bases from J, the junction kept 5 bases outside the gene matches. The CDR3 reads CASSLAQGAGGELFF. The CDR3 nucleotides read TGTGCCAGCAGCTTGGCCCAGGGGGCCGGCGGGGAGCTGTTTTTT.

The rearrangement links TRBV7-9 to TRBJ2-7; D is perhaps TRBD1 or TRBD2 (5 bases each). Germline CDR1 SEHNR, CDR2 FQNEAQ (reference sequence). V lost 0 bases and J 3 bases, leaving 15 bases between the germline ends. CDR3 size: 16 residues. CDR3 sequence reads: CASSLALGRANYEQYF. CDR3 nucleotides: TGTGCCAGCAGCTTAGCCTTGGGACGGGCAAACTACGAGCAGTACTTC.

The rearrangement uses TRBV2 and TRBJ2-5, with D possibly TRBD1 on 5 matching bases. This CDR3 has 14 amino acids. V dropped 5 bases and J dropped 4 bases, with 14 bases sitting between them. Per the germline V gene, CDR1 is SNHLY and CDR2 is FYNNEI. Here the CDR3 reads CASSSLRGLETQYF. CDR3 DNA: TGTGCCAGCAGTTCCCTAAGGGGCTTAGAGACCCAGTACTTC.